This TCR beta chain was captured by sequencing in a study of monozygotic twins with inflammatory bowel disease. Study-wide results and limits: A distinction between different T cell subtypes was not possible. Lower TCRbeta diversity (inverse Simpson) was seen in IBD patients than in healthy co-twins.

From the 5' RACE reads, TCRdb lists one entry per CDR3 protein and no DNA. This sample contains about 380,000 distinct CDR3 sequences. Regarding this clonotype: Its antigen is unknown.

Germline assignment: CDR1 MGHRA and CDR2 YSYEKL. The CDR3 consists of 14 residues. The sequencing sample was made of blood. The chain couples TRBV4-1 to TRBJ2-5; the D call of TRBD1 rests on TCRdb alone, since no DNA is present to check it. The source of this sequence is a human donor with ulcerative colitis or Crohn's disease, or a healthy co-twin of an affected twin (not recorded which). The CDR3 sequence: CASSHRDREETQYF.